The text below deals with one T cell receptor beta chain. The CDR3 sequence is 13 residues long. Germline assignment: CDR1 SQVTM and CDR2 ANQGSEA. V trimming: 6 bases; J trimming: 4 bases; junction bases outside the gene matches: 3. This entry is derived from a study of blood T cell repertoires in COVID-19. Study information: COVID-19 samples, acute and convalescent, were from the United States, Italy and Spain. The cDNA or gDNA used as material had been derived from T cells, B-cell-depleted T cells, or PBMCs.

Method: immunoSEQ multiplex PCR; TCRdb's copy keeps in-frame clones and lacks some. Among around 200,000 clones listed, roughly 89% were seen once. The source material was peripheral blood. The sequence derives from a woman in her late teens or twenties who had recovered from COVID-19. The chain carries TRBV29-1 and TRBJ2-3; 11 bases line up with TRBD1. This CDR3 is CSVGQGVADTQYF. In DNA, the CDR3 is TGCAGCGTGGGACAGGGGGTTGCAGATACGCAGTATTTT.